Given below is one T cell receptor beta chain in context. This specimen belongs to a study of Tregs in tolerant kidney transplant recipients. Measured with immunoSEQ multiplex PCR; TCRdb has only the in-frame clones, and not every one. The sample carries 110,000 or so clones, around 94% recorded once. Per germline, CDR1 MNHNS and CDR2 SASEGT. This CDR3 contains 13 residues. With V trimmed by 5 bases and J by 6 bases, 3 bases remained unmatched. The origin of this receptor is a human donor in good health. The sequenced material came from CD4+ T cells from blood. The rearrangement uses TRBV6-1 and TRBJ2-1; 8 nucleotides line up with TRBD1. CDR3 sequence (DNA): TGTGCCAGCAGTAAACAGGGGGTCAATGAGCAGTTCTTC. The encoded protein is CASSKQGVNEQFF.